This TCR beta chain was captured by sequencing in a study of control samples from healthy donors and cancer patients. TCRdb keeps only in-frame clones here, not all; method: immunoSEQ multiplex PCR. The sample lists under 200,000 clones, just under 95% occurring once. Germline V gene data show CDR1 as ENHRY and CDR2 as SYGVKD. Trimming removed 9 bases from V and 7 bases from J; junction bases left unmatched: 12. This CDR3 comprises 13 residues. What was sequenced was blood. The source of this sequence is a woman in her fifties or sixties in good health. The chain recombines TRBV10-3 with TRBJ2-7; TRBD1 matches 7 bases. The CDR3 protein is CAIGLDRAREQYF. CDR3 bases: TGTGCCATAGGGCTTGACAGGGCGAGGGAGCAGTACTTC.